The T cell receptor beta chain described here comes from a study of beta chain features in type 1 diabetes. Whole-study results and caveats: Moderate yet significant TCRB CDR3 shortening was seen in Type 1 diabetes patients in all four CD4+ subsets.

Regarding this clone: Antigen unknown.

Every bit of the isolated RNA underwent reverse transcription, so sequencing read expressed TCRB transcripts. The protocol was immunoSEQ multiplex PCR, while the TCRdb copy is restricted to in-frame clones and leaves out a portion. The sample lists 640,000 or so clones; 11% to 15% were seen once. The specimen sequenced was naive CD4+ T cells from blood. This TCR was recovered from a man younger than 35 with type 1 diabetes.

The CDR3 is CASSSGGKGYNEQFF. Here the CDR3 DNA reads TGTGCCAGCTCCTCAGGGGGCAAAGGCTACAATGAGCAGTTCTTC. The chain is built from TRBV6-6 and TRBJ2-1; 8 bases match TRBD1. Germline values: CDR1 MNHNY, CDR2 SVGAGI (reference sequence). This CDR3 has 15 residues. V gave up 8 bases and J gave up 3 bases; unmatched junction bases: 9.